What follows is one T cell receptor beta chain and its context. The V gene's germline CDR1 is SGHAT and CDR2 FQDESV (reference sequence). This CDR3 has 13 amino acids. Trimming pared 5 bases from V and 9 bases from J, leaving 14 bases between. These data originate in a study of T cell changes during pregnancy in multiple sclerosis. Clones were read by immunoSEQ multiplex PCR, and TCRdb kept only the in-frame ones, dropping some. The sample yields 40,000 to 45,000 clones, 70% to 90% seen once. The chain joins TRBV11-1 to TRBJ2-1; D is possibly TRBD1 (5 bases). Here the sequenced sample was CD4+ T cells from peripheral blood mononuclear cells, taken after pregnancy. This receptor was taken from a female donor with multiple sclerosis, enrolled in a pregnancy study. The CDR3 DNA sequence: TGTGCCAGCAGCGGGCAAACAGGCATTGAGCAGTTCTTC. Its translation is CASSGQTGIEQFF.